One sample yielded the 6 T cell receptor beta chains listed below, sequenced in a study of T cell responses to AZD1222 COVID-19 vaccine. The assay was immunoSEQ multiplex PCR, and TCRdb's table has in-frame clones only and misses some. The repertoire holds approximately 84,000 clones, with around 90% as singletons. The sample was peripheral blood, taken on day 0 of AZD1222 vaccination. Receptors were obtained from an adult in good health.

The chain recombines TRBV7-9 with TRBJ1-2, with unresolved D. The germline CDR1 and CDR2 sequences are SEHNR and FQNEAQ (reference sequence). Trimming stripped 1 base from V and 5 bases from J, with 8 bases between. CDR3 length: 13 residues. The CDR3 DNA reads TGTGCCAGCAGCTTAGGCCCAGTTTATGGCTACACCTTC. Translation: CASSLGPVYGYTF.

The chain is built from TRBV25-1 and TRBJ2-1; 8 positions agree with TRBD1. Germline V CDR1 and CDR2: MGHDK, SYGVNS. The CDR3 totals 15 residues. The junction had 9 bases not matched to a gene; V was cut back by 2 bases and J by 9 bases. The CDR3 is CASSEHSDRVGEQFF. The DNA of the CDR3 is TGTGCCAGCAGTGAACACTCGGACAGGGTTGGTGAGCAGTTCTTC.

CDR3 coding DNA: TGCGCCAGCAGCCGTGGTATGGGACAGGGGATTCCCAATCAAGAGACCCAGTACTTC. Protein: CASSRGMGQGIPNQETQYF. The V and J genes are TRBV5-1 and TRBJ2-5; 10 nucleotides match TRBD1. The CDR3 spans 19 residues. Germline V lookup: CDR1 SGHRS, CDR2 YFSETQ. The V segment lost 4 bases and the J segment 2 bases; nucleotides outside the gene matches: 17.

The V gene is TRBV7-2, the J gene TRBJ2-1, with D possibly being TRBD1 (6 bases). The CDR3 length is 14 residues. V lost 5 bases and J 7 bases, leaving 15 bases between the germline ends. Germline loops: CDR1 SGHTA, CDR2 FQGNSA. The CDR3 DNA reads TGTGCCAGCAGCCCCCAAAGGGACATTAATGAGCAGTTCTTC. Amino acid sequence: CASSPQRDINEQFF.

The gene calls are TRBV21-1 and TRBJ2-5. TRBV21-1 is assigned pseudogene status. The CDR3 totals 15 residues. The chain's CDR3 is CASSKCGGCQETQYF. CDR3 coding DNA: TGTGCCAGCAGCAAATGTGGGGGATGCCAAGAGACCCAGTACTTC.

This clone was seen a handful of times. The chain joins TRBV6-5 to TRBJ1-5; D not resolved. Trimming took 5 bases from V and 4 from J, leaving 9 bases between them. The V gene's germline CDR1 is MNHEY and CDR2 SVGAGI. The CDR3 extends over 13 amino acids. The CDR3 region has the DNA TGTGCCAGCAGTAAGTTCAGTAATCAGCCCCAGCATTTT. This codes for CASSKFSNQPQHF.